These 16 T cell receptor beta chains were all obtained from the same sample, sequenced in a study of tumor-infiltrating lymphocytes in primary liver carcinoma (dated by TCRdb to 2016 to 2017). Total RNA and DNA were co-extracted without cell sorting from approximately 20-30 mg of bulk tissue using the AllPrep DNA/RNA mini kit. This sample was sequenced with an Illumina HiSeq 2500. A constant-region primer and ProtoScript II reverse transcriptase were used to reverse-transcribe TCRbeta-specific cDNA from roughly 0.5 ug total RNA. Construction of the TCRbeta libraries relied on three nested rounds of multiplex PCR, following a slightly modified ARM-PCR procedure. Each of the first two PCR rounds ran for roughly 9 cycles and used multiplex TRBV1-TRBV30 forward primers together with a Cbeta reverse primer. Using fastp at Q25 and MiXCR, TCRdb reprocessed the public reads and kept productive beta chains. Every entry covers one CDR3 protein and lists the most common genes and DNA from its rows. This sample gives 95,000 to 150,000 distinct CDR3 sequences in total; around 64% of them show up just once. Roughly 7.9% of the sample comes from the top ten.

Sequenced: liver tumor tissue from sampling region 3. The cell subset or site label, as the study defines it: tumor region T3, left-lateral pole. Receptors were obtained from a woman aged 60-70 years with primary liver carcinoma and hepatitis B virus infection.

As concerns this clonotype: At one of its ends the junction is not consistent with the germline gene, which may arise from a read error. The V and J genes are TRBV11-3 and TRBJ2-1; D is ambiguous. There are 14 residues in the CDR3. CDR1 SGHNT and CDR2 YENEEA come from the germline V gene. The CDR3 DNA reads TGCGCCGGCAGCCCGAGACCTCTATGGGATGAGCAGTTCTTC. It yields the protein CAGSPRPLWDEQFF.

As concerns this clonotype: A single base separates this from a much larger clone, so it may be a read error. The CDR3 is CGTQNTEAFF. Here the CDR3 DNA reads TGCGGGACACAGAACACTGAAGCTTTCTTT. This rearrangement joins TRBV29-1 to TRBJ1-1, with a possible D match to TRBD1 (6 bases). This CDR3 contains 10 residues. Germline CDR1 SQVTM, CDR2 ANQGSEA.

The CDR3 here is CSARESLSGAYEQYF. The CDR3 coding sequence is TGCAGTGCTAGAGAGTCCCTTAGCGGAGCCTACGAGCAGTACTTC. The chain uses TRBV20-1 and TRBJ2-7, with D perhaps TRBD2 (6 bases). In germline, CDR1 is DFQATT, CDR2 SNEGSKA (reference sequence). Trimming stripped 0 bases from V and 2 bases from J, with 14 bases between. The CDR3 runs to 15 residues.

This clonotype was recorded once. The conserved closing phenylalanine or tryptophan is absent in this CDR3, likely reflecting a read error. It is unclear where the CDR3 begins or ends on the DNA, so no DNA is shown, and the CDR3 is as TCRdb lists it. This chain links TRBV6-1 with TRBJ2-3; TRBD2, the table's D call, was not compared with the DNA. Germline assignment: CDR1 MNHNS and CDR2 SASEGT. The CDR3 totals 16 residues, both ends included. This CDR3 reads CASSARTSGRVDTQCS.

Note on this clonotype: An end of the junction differs from the germline gene, which may be a read error. The chain couples TRBV28 to TRBJ2-1; 10 nucleotides agree with TRBD2. The CDR3 contains 17 residues. The germline V gene encodes CDR1 MDHEN and CDR2 SYDVKM. CDR3 region: CASSTRAGGLAGNEQFF. CDR3 coding DNA: TGTGCCAGCAGTACCCGAGCGGGGGGGTTGGCGGGCAATGAGCAGTTCTTT. The complete variable domain, with remaining parts taken from reference TRBV28 and TRBJ2-1, reads DVKVTQSSRYLVKRTGEKVFLECVQDMDHENMFWYRQDPGLGLRLIYFSYDVKMKEKGDIPEGYSVSREKKERFSLILESASTNQTSMYLCASSTRAGGLAGNEQFFGPGTRLTVL.

This clonotype was seen only a few times. This may be a read error: a much more frequent sequence differs by one nucleotide. This chain joins TRBV12-3 or TRBV12-4 and TRBJ1-4; D is perhaps TRBD1 (6 bases). The CDR3 extends over 15 amino acids. The DNA for the CDR3 is TGTGTCAGCAGTCACACAGGGAGGGTGCGCGAAAAACTGTTTTTT. Amino acid sequence: CVSSHTGRVREKLFF.

This clonotype was detected a few times. The chain recombines TRBV11-3 with TRBJ2-5; perhaps TRBD2 as D (5 bases). This CDR3 region has 14 residues. CDR1 and CDR2 (germline): SGHNT, YENEEA. The V end was cut by 6 bases, the J end by 1 base, with 12 bases between. CDR3: CASSLWTAQETQYF. CDR3 nucleotide sequence: TGTGCCAGCAGTCTATGGACTGCCCAAGAGACCCAGTACTTC.

Many counts were recorded for this clonotype. This may be a read error, as it is one base from a much larger clone. The CDR3 end shows no conserved phenylalanine or tryptophan, and so a read error is likely. V is TRBV11-2 and J is TRBJ1-1; D may be TRBD1 (5 bases). Germline V gene sequence: CDR1 SGHAT, CDR2 FQNNGV. The V gene lost 5 bases and the J gene lost 1 base, with 8 bases spanning the gap. The CDR3 length is 13 residues. The CDR3 protein is CASSVTGNTEAFI. The CDR3 bases are TGTGCCAGCAGCGTCACAGGGAACACTGAAGCTTTCATT.

This rearrangement joins TRBV12-3 or TRBV12-4 to TRBJ2-7; D may correspond to TRBD1 or TRBD2 (5 bases each). The CDR3 sequence is 15 residues long. V was shortened by 4 bases and J by 13 bases, with 26 bases between the two germline ends. CDR3 sequence: CASSSRGRSVGRPYF. CDR3 bases: TGTGCCAGCAGTTCTCGGGGCAGGTCCGTCGGCCGACCATACTTC.

This clonotype came up many times. The rearrangement joins TRBV4-1 to TRBJ2-7, with D hard to call. CDR1 and CDR2 (germline): MGHRA, YSYEKL. V was pared by 0 bases and J by 2 bases, with 14 bases between. This CDR3 is built from 16 residues. The CDR3 loop is CASSQDAYGDTYEQYF. CDR3 DNA: TGCGCCAGCAGCCAAGACGCGTACGGAGATACCTACGAGCAGTACTTC.

This clonotype was counted a few times. This CDR3 is CSISLDGDTRYEQYF. CDR3 coding DNA: TGTTCCATCAGCTTAGACGGGGACACTCGCTACGAGCAGTACTTC. The chain combines TRBV11-1 with TRBJ2-7; D may be TRBD1 (6 bases). CDR3 size: 15 residues. Germline values: CDR1 SGHAT, CDR2 FQDESV (reference sequence). The variable domain in full, with the rest retrieved from reference TRBV11-1 and TRBJ2-7, is EAEVAQSPRYKITEKSQAVAFWCDPISGHATLYWYRQILGQGPELLVQFQDESVVDDSQLPKDRFSAERLKGVDSTLKIQPAELGDSAMYLCSISLDGDTRYEQYFGPGTRLTVT.

This clonotype came up a few times. This may come from a read error, since a much larger clone is one base off. The rearrangement links TRBV12-3 or TRBV12-4 to TRBJ1-3; tentative D call: TRBD1 (5 bases). The CDR3 sequence is 16 residues long. The CDR3 sequence is CASSLKGSWAGNTIHF. DNA for the CDR3: TGTGCCAGCAGTTTAAAGGGGTCTTGGGCTGGAAACACCATACATTTT.

About this clonotype: A much more abundant neighbour one base away suggests this may be a read error. V gene TRBV10-3 combines with J gene TRBJ1-5; no clear D. Germline V gene sequence: CDR1 ENHRY, CDR2 SYGVKD. The CDR3 covers 13 residues. The CDR3 reads CATSTDGDQPQHF. The CDR3 DNA reads as TGTGCCACCAGTACTGACGGGGATCAGCCCCAGCATTTT.

A word on this clonotype: The junction and the germline gene differ at one end; a read error may be behind it. The CDR3 DNA reads as TGTGCCAGCCTTCTGCCAGGGACGGGCTATGACTACACCTTC. Encoded protein: CASLLPGTGYDYTF. This chain joins TRBV28 and TRBJ1-2; TRBD1 is a possible D gene (5 bases). The CDR3 spans 14 residues. Germline V gene lookup returns CDR1 MDHEN and CDR2 SYDVKM.

Concerning this clonotype itself: No conserved phenylalanine or tryptophan ends this CDR3, so it is likely a read error. The rearrangement joins TRBV7-8 to TRBJ2-5; unclear D gene. The CDR3 consists of 13 residues. V lost 7 bases to trimming and J lost 7 bases, with 16 bases between them. Germline V gives CDR1 SGHVS, CDR2 FQNEAQ. For the CDR3, the DNA is TGTGCCAGCACCAGCCCGAGAGTGGGGACCCAGTACCTC. Protein: CASTSPRVGTQYL.

This clonotype came up many times. This sequence joins TRBV12-3 or TRBV12-4 and TRBJ2-3, with 8 bases matching TRBD2. The V gene end was trimmed by 2 bases and the J gene end by 3 bases; junction bases not matched to a gene: 16. The length of the CDR3 is 19 residues. CDR3 nucleotides: TGTGCCAGCAGTTTAAAAAGGGGAACCCCTGCGGGAGGAACAGATACGCAGTATTTT. It yields the protein CASSLKRGTPAGGTDTQYF.